These 12 T cell receptor beta chains share one sample of origin, sequenced in a study of human T cells and chemical hapten exposure. TCRdb re-called the RACE reads with MiXCR, one entry per CDR3 protein. Of some 90,000 distinct CDR3 sequences detected, over 10% appear once; the ten largest clones hold 2.5% to 3.5%. Time point denoted: patch test 2, 6 weeks after DPC sensitization. The treatment was: therapeutic diphenylcyclopropenone sensitization with weekly scalp DPC. The specimen was whole blood, collected in connection with sensitization to the hapten diphenylcyclopropenone (DPC). The receptors were gathered from a woman aged 35 to 49 with alopecia areata. Some clones in this sample may be carry-over from other donors' samples.

This clonotype was picked up many times. The chain is built from TRBV6-5 and TRBJ1-2, with 10 nucleotides matching TRBD1. Germline CDR1 is MNHEY and CDR2 is SVGAGI. V shed 5 bases, J shed 8 bases, and the junction held 5 bases outside the gene matches. The CDR3 length is 13 residues. CDR3 in DNA: TGTGCCAGCAGTCCCCGGACAGGGGGGGGCTACACCTTC. It specifies CASSPRTGGGYTF.

Many counts were recorded for this clonotype. The chain is built from TRBV5-1 and TRBJ2-7, with a possible D match to TRBD1 (6 bases). From germline, CDR1 is SGHRS and CDR2 YFSETQ. Trimming removed 4 bases from V and 4 bases from J, with 15 bases in between. The CDR3 is made up of 14 amino acids. CDR3 loop: CASSSEGTPYEQYF. In DNA form, the CDR3 reads TGCGCCAGCAGCAGCGAGGGGACACCTTACGAGCAGTACTTC.

This clonotype has a count of ten or more. V gene TRBV4-3 combines with J gene TRBJ1-2; 8 positions match TRBD1. Germline V gene data show CDR1 as LGHNA and CDR2 as YSLEER. This CDR3 has 17 residues. J was trimmed by 4 bases and V by 2 bases; bases with no gene match: 12. The CDR3 DNA reads TGCGCCAGCAGCCAACGTACCGGGACAGGAGAAACCTATGGCTACACCTTC. Encoded protein: CASSQRTGTGETYGYTF.

This rearrangement joins TRBV20-1 to TRBJ1-2, with D hard to call. The length of the CDR3 is 12 residues. V was pared by 5 bases and J by 7 bases, with 14 bases between. Germline V CDR1 and CDR2: DFQATT, SNEGSKA (reference sequence). The CDR3 coding sequence is TGCAGTGCTCCGCGGGCAGTCTCTGGCTACACCTTC. Amino acids: CSAPRAVSGYTF.

This clonotype was recorded many times. The chain is built from TRBV4-1 and TRBJ2-2; 7 bases are a match to TRBD2. Germline CDR1 reads MGHRA; CDR2 reads YSYEKL. Trimming took 3 bases from V and 7 from J; bases not matched to a gene: 8. This CDR3 comprises 15 residues. The CDR3 DNA reads as TGCGCCAGCAGCCAGGATAGCGGGTTCGGCGGGGAGCTGTTTTTT. Its translation: CASSQDSGFGGELFF.

This clonotype was detected ten times or more. This chain uses TRBV12-3 or TRBV12-4 with TRBJ2-1; tentative D call: TRBD2 (6 bases). V was trimmed by 1 base and J by 2 bases, leaving 9 bases between them. The CDR3 is 15 amino acids. CDR3 region: CASSLGGGTYNEQFF. The CDR3 DNA follows: TGTGCCAGCAGTTTAGGCGGAGGGACCTACAATGAGCAGTTCTTC.

This clonotype showed up many times. The chain employs TRBV7-2 and TRBJ1-5; tentatively, D is TRBD1 (6 bases). Per germline, CDR1 SGHTA and CDR2 FQGNSA. The CDR3 consists of 14 residues. The V end was cut by 4 bases, the J end by 4 bases, with 11 bases between. The CDR3 DNA is TGTGCCAGCAGCTCCACGACAGGAAATCAGCCCCAGCATTTT. As protein: CASSSTTGNQPQHF.

The chain joins TRBV6-5 to TRBJ2-5; tentative D call: TRBD1 (5 bases). Trimming stripped 9 bases from V and 3 bases from J, with 17 bases between. The germline V gene encodes CDR1 MNHEY and CDR2 SVGAGI. The CDR3 spans 14 residues. The CDR3 DNA sequence: TGTGCCAGGTCATGGGGCCATTGCGAAGAGACCCAGTACTTC. Protein: CARSWGHCEETQYF.

The sample holds a few counts of this clonotype. V and J are TRBV4-2 and TRBJ1-1; D gene ambiguous. Trimming removed 1 base from V and 6 bases from J, with 6 bases in between. Germline values: CDR1 LGHNA, CDR2 YNFKEQ. This CDR3 contains 12 residues. The CDR3 here is CASSQGEAEAFF. The CDR3 region has the DNA TGTGCCAGCAGCCAAGGGGAGGCTGAAGCTTTCTTT.

The chain couples TRBV7-2 to TRBJ2-5; 9 bases are shared with TRBD1. The CDR3 has 17 amino acids. Germline V gene sequence: CDR1 SGHTA, CDR2 FQGNSA. V gave up 2 bases and J gave up 0 bases; unmatched junction bases: 7. The CDR3 spells CASSLPRTGAYQETQYF. The CDR3, as DNA: TGTGCCAGCAGCTTACCCAGGACAGGGGCGTACCAAGAGACCCAGTACTTC.

The sample holds many counts of this clonotype. The rearrangement joins TRBV3-1 to TRBJ1-6, with no clear D. Germline CDR1 LGHDT, CDR2 YNNKEL (reference sequence). CDR3 length: 15 residues. The V and J ends lost 4 bases and 10 bases respectively, with 17 bases between them. CDR3 nucleotides: TGTGCCAGCAGCCCTCCCATGAGTGGGAACTCACCCCTCCACTTT. It yields the protein CASSPPMSGNSPLHF.

This clonotype was observed many times. The chain employs TRBV18 and TRBJ1-4; no reliable D call. CDR3 length: 16 amino acids. V was clipped by 2 bases and J by 8 bases, with 18 bases between them. Germline-derived CDR1 and CDR2 are KGHSH and LQKENI. CDR3 residues: CASSPATKPYYEKLFF. The CDR3 DNA reads TGTGCCAGCTCACCAGCGACGAAGCCCTATTACGAAAAACTGTTTTTT. Complete variable domain (other parts from reference TRBV18 and TRBJ1-4): NAGVMQNPRHLVRRRGQEARLRCSPMKGHSHVYWYRQLPEEGLKFMVYLQKENIIDESGMPKERFSAEFPKEGPSILRIQQVVRGDSAAYFCASSPATKPYYEKLFFGSGTQLSVL.